The clone carrying this T cell receptor beta chain was seen ten or more times. Its specificity is not known. At one of its ends the junction is not consistent with the germline gene, which may arise from a read error. Per germline, CDR1 MNHNY and CDR2 SVGAGI (reference sequence). The CDR3 loop spans 13 amino acids. Hyperthyroidism was new, under 2 months, in patients aged 18 to 65. The diagnostic workup employed clinical symptoms, serum thyroxine, TRAb, thyroid ultrasound and orbital computed tomography. The data are from a study of Graves' ophthalmopathy and Graves' hyperthyroidism. Study observations and caveats: Blood also contained most of the expanded thyroid clonotypes above 0.001 frequency.

Amplifying from RNA transcripts, the study obtained TCR beta CDR3 regions. An initial RT-PCR round employing HTBI primers preceded a second-round multiplex PCR. In TCRdb, the multiplex PCR reads were re-called with MiXCR into one record per CDR3 protein. There are a few hundred thousand distinct CDR3 sequences in the sample; less than 45% occur only once, and about 4.6% lies in the top ten. The sequence was obtained from an adult man with Graves' hyperthyroidism. The sample was peripheral blood or thyroid tissue (not recorded which). The chain recombines TRBV6-6 with TRBJ1-5; TRBD1 matches 9 bases. CDR3 protein: CASSTGGSQPQHF. Here the CDR3 DNA reads TGCGCCAGCAGCACAGGGGGCAGTCAGCCCCAGCATTTT.